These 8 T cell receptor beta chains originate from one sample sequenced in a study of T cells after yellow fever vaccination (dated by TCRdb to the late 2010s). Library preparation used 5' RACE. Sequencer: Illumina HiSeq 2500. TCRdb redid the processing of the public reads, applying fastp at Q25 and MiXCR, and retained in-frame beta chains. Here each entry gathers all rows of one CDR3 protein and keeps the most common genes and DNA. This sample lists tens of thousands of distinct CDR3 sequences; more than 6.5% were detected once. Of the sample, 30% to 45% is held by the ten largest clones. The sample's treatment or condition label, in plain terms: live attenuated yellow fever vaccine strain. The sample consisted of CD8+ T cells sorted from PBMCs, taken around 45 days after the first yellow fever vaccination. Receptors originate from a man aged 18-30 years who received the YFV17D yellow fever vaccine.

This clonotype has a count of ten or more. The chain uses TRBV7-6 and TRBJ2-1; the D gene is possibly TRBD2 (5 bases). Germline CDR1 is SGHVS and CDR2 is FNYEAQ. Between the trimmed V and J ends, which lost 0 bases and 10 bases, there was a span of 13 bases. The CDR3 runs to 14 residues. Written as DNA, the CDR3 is TGTGCCAGCAGCTTAGCCCTAGGGTCGGGAGAGCAGTTCTTC. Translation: CASSLALGSGEQFF.

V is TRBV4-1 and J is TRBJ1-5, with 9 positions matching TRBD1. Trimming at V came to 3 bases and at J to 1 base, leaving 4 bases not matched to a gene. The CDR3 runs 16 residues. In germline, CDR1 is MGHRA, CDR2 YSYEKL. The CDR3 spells CASSQEQGASNQPQHF. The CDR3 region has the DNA TGCGCCAGCAGCCAGGAACAGGGGGCCAGCAATCAGCCCCAGCATTTT.

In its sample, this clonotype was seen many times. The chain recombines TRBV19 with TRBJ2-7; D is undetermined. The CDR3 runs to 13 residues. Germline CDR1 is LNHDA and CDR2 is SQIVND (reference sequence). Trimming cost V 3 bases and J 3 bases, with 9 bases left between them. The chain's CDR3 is CASSIGQYYEQYF. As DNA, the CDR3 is TGTGCCAGTAGTATCGGGCAGTACTACGAGCAGTACTTC.

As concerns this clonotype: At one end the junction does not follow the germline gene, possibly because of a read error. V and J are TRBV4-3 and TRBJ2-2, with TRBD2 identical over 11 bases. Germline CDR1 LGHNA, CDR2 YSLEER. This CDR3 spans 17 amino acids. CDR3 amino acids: CAISQDEGTSGTGELFF. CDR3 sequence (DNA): TGCGCCATCAGCCAAGACGAAGGGACTAGCGGCACCGGGGAGCTGTTTTTT.

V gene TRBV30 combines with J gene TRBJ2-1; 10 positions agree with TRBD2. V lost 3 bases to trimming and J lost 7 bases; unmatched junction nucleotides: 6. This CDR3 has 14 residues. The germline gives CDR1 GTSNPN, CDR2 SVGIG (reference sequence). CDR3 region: CAWRLAGIGNEQFF. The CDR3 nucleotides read TGTGCCTGGAGACTAGCGGGGATAGGTAATGAGCAGTTCTTC.

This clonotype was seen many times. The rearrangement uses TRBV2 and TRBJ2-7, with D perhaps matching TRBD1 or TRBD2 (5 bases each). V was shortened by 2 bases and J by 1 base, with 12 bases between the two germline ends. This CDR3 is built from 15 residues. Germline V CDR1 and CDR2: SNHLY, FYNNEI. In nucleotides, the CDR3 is TGTGCCAGCAGTGAAAGTGTGGGACGGTCCTACGAGCAGTACTTC. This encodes CASSESVGRSYEQYF.

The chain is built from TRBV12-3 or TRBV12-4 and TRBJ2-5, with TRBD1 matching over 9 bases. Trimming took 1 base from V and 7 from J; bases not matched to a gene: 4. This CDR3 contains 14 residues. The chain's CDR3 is CASSLETGGGTQYF. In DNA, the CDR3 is TGTGCCAGCAGTTTAGAGACAGGGGGAGGGACCCAGTACTTC.

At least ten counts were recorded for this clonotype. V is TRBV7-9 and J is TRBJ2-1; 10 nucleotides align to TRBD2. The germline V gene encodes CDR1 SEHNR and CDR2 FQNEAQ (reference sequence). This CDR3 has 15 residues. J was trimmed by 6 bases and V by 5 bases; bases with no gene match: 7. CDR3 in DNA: TGTGCCAGCAGCCAAGCGGGGGGGAGGACCAATGAGCAGTTCTTC. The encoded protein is CASSQAGGRTNEQFF.